The text below deals with one TCR beta chain. Its antigen is undetermined. These data come from a study of response to subunit inactivated influenza vaccine. Study-wide points: Each seasonal flu vaccination may recruit only limited new T cells, authors suggested.

Trimming shortened V by 4 bases and J by 0 bases, and 10 bases separated the two germline ends. Per germline, CDR1 KGHSH and CDR2 LQKENI. The CDR3 loop spans 16 amino acids. TCRdb re-derived calls from the RT-PCR reads in MiXCR, one entry per CDR3 protein. The repertoire includes hundreds of thousands of distinct CDR3 sequences, less than 8% of them detected once, and about an eighth sits in the top ten. The V gene is TRBV18, the J gene TRBJ1-6, with D possibly matching TRBD1 (5 bases). This clonotype originated in a man aged 50 to 69 who received an inactivated influenza vaccine. This specimen was PBMCs from blood, taken less than 30 months after vaccination. This CDR3 is CASSRDSSSYNSPLHF. In nucleotides, the CDR3 is TGTGCCAGCTCACGTGACAGTAGCTCCTATAATTCACCCCTCCACTTT.